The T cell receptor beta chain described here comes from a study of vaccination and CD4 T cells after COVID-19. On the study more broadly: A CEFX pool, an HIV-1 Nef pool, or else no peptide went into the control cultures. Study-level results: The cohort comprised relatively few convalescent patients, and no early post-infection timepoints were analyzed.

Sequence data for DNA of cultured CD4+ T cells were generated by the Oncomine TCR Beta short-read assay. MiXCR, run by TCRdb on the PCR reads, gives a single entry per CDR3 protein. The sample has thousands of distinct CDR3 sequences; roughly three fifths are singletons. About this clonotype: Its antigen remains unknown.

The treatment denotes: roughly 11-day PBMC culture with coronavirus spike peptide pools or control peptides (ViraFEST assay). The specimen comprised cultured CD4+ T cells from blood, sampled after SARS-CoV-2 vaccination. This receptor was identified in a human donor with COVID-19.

DNA of the CDR3: TGTGCCAGTAGTACGAGAGCCTATGGCTACACCTTC. Translation: CASSTRAYGYTF. The chain is built from TRBV19 and TRBJ1-2; D not resolved. CDR1 and CDR2 (germline): LNHDA, SQIVND (reference sequence). The length of the CDR3 is 12 residues. V lost 4 bases, J lost 4 bases, and 7 bases lay in between.